Given below is one T cell receptor (beta chain) in context. Its target is unknown. Other DNA sequences in this sample translate to the same CDR3. The data are from a study of cytomegalovirus exposure and HLA in healthy donors. The CDR3 totals 14 residues. V lost 0 bases to trimming and J lost 3 bases; unmatched junction nucleotides: 2. Germline V gene sequence: CDR1 SGHRS, CDR2 YFSETQ. PCR amplification relied on 60 Vbeta primers (plus 13 Jbeta primers). Here immunoSEQ multiplex PCR was the method, and the copy in TCRdb shows in-frame clones only, minus some. The table lists about 160,000 clones, 78% of them singletons. Overall study results and limits: Previously analyzed data showed that most TCR beta V segments were productive at a frequency of about 90% or about 30%.

This rearrangement joins TRBV5-1 to TRBJ1-1, with 7 nucleotides matching TRBD1. Material for sequencing was PBMCs. The sequence came from a woman in her thirties or forties in good health and CMV-seropositive. CDR3 nucleotide sequence: TGCGCCAGCAGCTTGGCAGGGGGGTACACTGAAGCTTTCTTT. This codes for CASSLAGGYTEAFF.